This TCR beta chain was sequenced in a study of CD8 T cells in ankylosing spondylitis. This clonotype came up many times. Its antigen is unknown. Study observations and caveats: In the blood and synovial fluid of reactive arthritis, some motif variants had been previously reported. Reportedly, disease-linked clones are significantly enriched in ankylosing spondylitis patients' matched synovial fluid. Blood of patients with ankylosing spondylitis appeared to be characterized by a TCR beta motif of several highly homologous variants.

The CDR3 runs 16 residues. The germline V gene has CDR1 SGDLS and CDR2 YYNGEE. Trimming removed 4 bases at V and 0 bases at J, with 15 bases between. Researchers built TCR beta libraries using quantitative 5'-RACE with molecular barcodes. From the 5' RACE reads, TCRdb called clonotypes with MiXCR, one entry per CDR3 protein. Of roughly 40,000 distinct CDR3 sequences detected, over 3.5% appear once; the ten largest clones hold 3% to 4%. V and J are TRBV9 and TRBJ2-3; possibly TRBD2 for D (6 bases). The sequencing input was blood, either unsorted or a sorted T cell fraction (not recorded which). This clonotype was obtained from a female donor with ankylosing spondylitis or in good health (not recorded which). The CDR3 loop reads CASSLGGLWSTDTQYF. CDR3 nucleotide sequence: TGTGCCAGCAGCCTCGGGGGTCTTTGGAGCACAGATACGCAGTATTTT.